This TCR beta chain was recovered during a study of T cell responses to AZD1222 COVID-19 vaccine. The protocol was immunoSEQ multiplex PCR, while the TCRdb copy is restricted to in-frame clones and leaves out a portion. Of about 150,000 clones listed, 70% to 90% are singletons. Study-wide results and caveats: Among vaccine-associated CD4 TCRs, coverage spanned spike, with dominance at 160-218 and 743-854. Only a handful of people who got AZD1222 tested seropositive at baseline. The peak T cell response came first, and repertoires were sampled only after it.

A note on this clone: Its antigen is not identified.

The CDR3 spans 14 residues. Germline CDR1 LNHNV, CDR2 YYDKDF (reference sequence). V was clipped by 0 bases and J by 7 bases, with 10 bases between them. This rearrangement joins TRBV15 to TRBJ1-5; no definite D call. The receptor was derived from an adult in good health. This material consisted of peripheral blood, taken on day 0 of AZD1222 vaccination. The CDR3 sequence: CATSRETFQQPQHF. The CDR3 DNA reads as TGTGCCACCAGCAGAGAAACGTTTCAACAGCCCCAGCATTTT. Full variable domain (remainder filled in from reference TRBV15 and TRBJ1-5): DAMVIQNPRYQVTQFGKPVTLSCSQTLNHNVMYWYQQKSSQAPKLLFHYYDKDFNNEADTPDNFQSRRPNTSFCFLDIRSPGLGDTAMYLCATSRETFQQPQHFGDGTRLSIL.